The next 7 T cell receptor beta chains were all read from a single sample in a study of cytomegalovirus exposure and HLA in healthy donors. Both 60 Vbeta primers and 13 Jbeta primers went into the PCR. Sequencing used immunoSEQ multiplex PCR; TCRdb keeps in-frame clones, though not all of them. Here the sample spans under 150,000 clones, approximately 85% being singletons. Source material: PBMCs. The receptor set was obtained from a boy aged 10-17 years in good health and CMV-seronegative.

This chain links TRBV27 with TRBJ2-1, with 8 bases aligning to TRBD1. The V and J ends lost 5 bases and 6 bases, in that order; junction bases with no gene match: 6. Germline CDR1 reads MNHEY; CDR2 reads SMNVEV (reference sequence). The CDR3 is 14 residues long. The CDR3 nucleotides read TGTGCCAGCAGTCCAACCGGGACAGGCAATGAGCAGTTCTTC. Its translation: CASSPTGTGNEQFF.

V and J are TRBV11-3 and TRBJ1-3; 7 bases align to TRBD1. Trimming at V came to 5 bases and at J to 0 bases, leaving 7 bases not matched to a gene. Germline loops: CDR1 SGHNT, CDR2 YENEEA. This CDR3 has 16 residues. The CDR3 here is CASSAGTDLSGNTIYF. The CDR3 nucleotides read TGTGCCAGCAGCGCCGGGACAGACCTCTCTGGAAACACCATATATTTT.

V usage is TRBV15 and J usage is TRBJ2-1; 11 bases are a match to TRBD1. The CDR3 contains 14 residues. CDR1 and CDR2 (germline): LNHNV, YYDKDF (reference sequence). V dropped 4 bases and J dropped 10; count of bases not matched to a gene: 6. The CDR3 DNA reads TGTGCCACCAGCAAGGGACAGGGGGTTGGGGAGCAGTTCTTC. The encoded protein is CATSKGQGVGEQFF.

The chain uses TRBV10-2 and TRBJ2-7; 9 bases align to TRBD2. Germline loops: CDR1 WSHSY, CDR2 SAAADI. The CDR3 is made up of 15 amino acids. J lost 4 bases, V lost 3 bases, and 7 bases had no gene match. This CDR3 reads CASSDPGLAGYEQYF. The CDR3 nucleotides read TGCGCCAGCAGTGACCCCGGCCTAGCGGGATACGAGCAGTACTTC.

This clone was found a few times. The chain combines TRBV6-1 with TRBJ1-2; the D is unclear. Trimming shortened V by 3 bases and J by 8 bases, and 13 bases separated the two germline ends. The CDR3 has 13 residues. Per the germline V gene, CDR1 is MNHNS and CDR2 is SASEGT. The CDR3 DNA sequence: TGTGCCAGCAGTGATCGGGGAGGTCGGGGCTACACCTTC. It specifies CASSDRGGRGYTF.

The chain links TRBV15 to TRBJ2-3; 12 positions match TRBD2. The V gene end was trimmed by 3 bases and the J gene end by 5 bases; junction bases not matched to a gene: 9. Germline V gene data show CDR1 as LNHNV and CDR2 as YYDKDF (reference sequence). The CDR3 has 17 residues. The CDR3 DNA reads as TGTGCCACCAGCAGGGGACTAGCGGGTAAGGCTCGAGATACGCAGTATTTT. It specifies CATSRGLAGKARDTQYF.

V and J are TRBV6-5 and TRBJ2-1; 7 positions match TRBD1. The CDR3 is made up of 15 amino acids. V lost 0 bases, J lost 4 bases, and 3 bases stayed unmatched. Germline CDR1 is MNHEY and CDR2 is SVGAGI. This chain's CDR3 is CASSYSGQTYNEQFF. CDR3 bases: TGTGCCAGCAGTTACTCGGGACAGACATACAATGAGCAGTTCTTC.